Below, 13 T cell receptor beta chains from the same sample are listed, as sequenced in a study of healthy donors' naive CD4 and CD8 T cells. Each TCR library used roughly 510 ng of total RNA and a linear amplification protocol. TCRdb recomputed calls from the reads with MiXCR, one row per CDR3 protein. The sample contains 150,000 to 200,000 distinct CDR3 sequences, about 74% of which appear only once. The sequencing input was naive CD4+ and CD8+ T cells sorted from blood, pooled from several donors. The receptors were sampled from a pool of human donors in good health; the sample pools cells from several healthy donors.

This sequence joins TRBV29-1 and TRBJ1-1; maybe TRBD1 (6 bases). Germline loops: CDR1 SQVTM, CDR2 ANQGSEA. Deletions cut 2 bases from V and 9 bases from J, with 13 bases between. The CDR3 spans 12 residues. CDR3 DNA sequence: TGCAGCGTTGAAAAGAGGGGGGTAAAAGCTTTCTTT. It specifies CSVEKRGVKAFF. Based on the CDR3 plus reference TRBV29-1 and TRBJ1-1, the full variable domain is SAVISQKPSRDICQRGTSLTIQCQVDSQVTMMFWYRQQPGQSLTLIATANQGSEATYESGFVIDKFPISRPNLTFSTLTVSNMSPEDSSIYLCSVEKRGVKAFFGQGTRLTVV.

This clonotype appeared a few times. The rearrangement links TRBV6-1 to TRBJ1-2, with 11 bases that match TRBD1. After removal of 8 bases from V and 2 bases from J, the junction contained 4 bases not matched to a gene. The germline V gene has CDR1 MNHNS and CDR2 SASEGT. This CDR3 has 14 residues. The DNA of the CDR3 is TGTGCCAGCCATGGACAGGGGGCGAACTATGGCTACACCTTC. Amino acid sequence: CASHGQGANYGYTF.

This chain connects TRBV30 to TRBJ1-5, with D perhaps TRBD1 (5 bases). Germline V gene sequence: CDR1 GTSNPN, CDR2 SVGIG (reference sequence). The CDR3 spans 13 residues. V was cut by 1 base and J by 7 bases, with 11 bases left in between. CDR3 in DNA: TGTGCCTGGAGTGCTGACAGTTGGCAGCCCCAGCATTTT. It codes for CAWSADSWQPQHF.

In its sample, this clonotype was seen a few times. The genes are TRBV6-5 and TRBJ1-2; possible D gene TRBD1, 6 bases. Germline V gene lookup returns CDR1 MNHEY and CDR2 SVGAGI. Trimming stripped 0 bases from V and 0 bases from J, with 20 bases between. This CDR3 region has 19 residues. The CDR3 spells CASSYSSGQGPAANYGYTF. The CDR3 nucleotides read TGTGCCAGCAGTTACTCGAGTGGGCAGGGGCCCGCAGCTAACTATGGCTACACCTTC.

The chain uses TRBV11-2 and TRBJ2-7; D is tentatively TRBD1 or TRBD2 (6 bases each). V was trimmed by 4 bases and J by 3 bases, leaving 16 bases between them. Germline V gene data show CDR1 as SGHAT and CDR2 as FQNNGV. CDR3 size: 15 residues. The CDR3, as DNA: TGTGCCAGCAGCTCCGCTGCGGGACACCTCTACGAGCAGTACTTC. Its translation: CASSSAAGHLYEQYF.

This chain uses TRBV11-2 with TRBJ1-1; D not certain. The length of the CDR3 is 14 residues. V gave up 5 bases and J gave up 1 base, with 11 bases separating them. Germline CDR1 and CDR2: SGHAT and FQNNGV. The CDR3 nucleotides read TGTGCCAGCAGCCCGAACAGCGGGAACACTGAAGCTTTCTTT. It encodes CASSPNSGNTEAFF.

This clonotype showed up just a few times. The CDR3 coding sequence is TGTGCCAGCTCCGCTAGTCAGGTACCCTATGGCTACACCTTC. It yields the protein CASSASQVPYGYTF. The chain recombines TRBV18 with TRBJ1-2; D remains ambiguous. With 6 bases removed from V and 4 bases from J, the gap between germline ends came to 15 bases. Looked up from germline, CDR1 is KGHSH and CDR2 is LQKENI. This CDR3 has 14 residues.

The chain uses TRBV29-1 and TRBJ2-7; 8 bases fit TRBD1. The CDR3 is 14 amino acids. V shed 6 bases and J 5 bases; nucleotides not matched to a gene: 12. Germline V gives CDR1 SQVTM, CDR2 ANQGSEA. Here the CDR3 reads CSVNLGRGPNEQYF. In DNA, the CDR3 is TGCAGCGTCAACCTAGGCAGGGGGCCCAACGAGCAGTACTTC.

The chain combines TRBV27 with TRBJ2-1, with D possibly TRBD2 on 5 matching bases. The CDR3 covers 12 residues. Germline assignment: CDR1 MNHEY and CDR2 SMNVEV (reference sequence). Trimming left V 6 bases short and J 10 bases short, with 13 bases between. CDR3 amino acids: CASSSTREEQFF. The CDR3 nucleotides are TGTGCCAGCAGCTCCACCCGGGAAGAGCAGTTCTTC.

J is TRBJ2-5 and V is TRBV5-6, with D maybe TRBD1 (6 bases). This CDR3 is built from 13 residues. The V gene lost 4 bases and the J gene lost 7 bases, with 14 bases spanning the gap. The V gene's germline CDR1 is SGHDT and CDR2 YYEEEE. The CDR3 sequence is CASSRTVQATQYF. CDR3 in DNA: TGTGCCAGCAGCCGGACAGTACAGGCGACCCAGTACTTC.

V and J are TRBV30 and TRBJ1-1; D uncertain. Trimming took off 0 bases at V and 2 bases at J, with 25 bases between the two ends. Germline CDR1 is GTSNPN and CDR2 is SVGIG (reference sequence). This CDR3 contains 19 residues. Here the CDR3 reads CAWSVLRHRVRRSNTEAFF. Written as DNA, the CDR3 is TGTGCCTGGAGTGTACTTCGGCATCGGGTACGCCGATCAAACACTGAAGCTTTCTTT.

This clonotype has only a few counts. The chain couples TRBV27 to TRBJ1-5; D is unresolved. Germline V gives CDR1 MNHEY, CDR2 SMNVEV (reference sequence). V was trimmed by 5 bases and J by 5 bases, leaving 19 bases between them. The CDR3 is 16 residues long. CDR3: CASSPDRVRSYQPQHF. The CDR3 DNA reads TGTGCCAGCAGTCCGGATAGGGTTCGGTCATATCAGCCCCAGCATTTT.

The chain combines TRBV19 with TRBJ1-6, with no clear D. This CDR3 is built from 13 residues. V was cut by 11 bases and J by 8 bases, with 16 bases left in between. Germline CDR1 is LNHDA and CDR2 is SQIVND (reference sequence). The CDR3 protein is CASQLSGDSPLHF. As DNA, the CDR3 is TGTGCCTCCCAGTTAAGTGGGGATTCACCCCTCCACTTT.